This T cell receptor (beta chain) was recovered during a study of T cell responses to AZD1222 COVID-19 vaccine. With respect to this clone: The target antigen is unknown.

The J segment lost 8 bases and the V segment lost 3 bases, leaving 8 bases of the junction unmatched. This CDR3 has 14 residues. Germline-derived CDR1 and CDR2 are MNHEY and SMNVEV (reference sequence). Assay: immunoSEQ multiplex PCR; the TCRdb copy retains only in-frame clones and omits some. The table has about 160,000 clones, approximately 88% seen once; the top ten hold roughly 4.3%. General observations from the study: Without day 14 samples, only post-peak T cell repertoires were studied. Females outnumbered males among donors, who were mostly white British; clonal diversity was possibly underestimated. Reports indicate that nearly half of spike-specific TCRs are directed at unmutated variant regions. Across the whole spike, CD4 TCRs peaked at regions 160-218 and 743-854.

Sequenced here: peripheral blood, sampled 28 days after the second AZD1222 dose. The chain joins TRBV27 to TRBJ1-2; TRBD1 matches 8 bases. This TCR derives from an adult who received the AZD1222 COVID-19 vaccine. CDR3 protein: CASSFLQGAVGYTF. The CDR3 nucleotides are TGTGCCAGCAGTTTTCTTCAGGGGGCTGTGGGCTACACCTTC.